One sample yielded the 23 T cell receptor beta chains listed below, sequenced in a study of blood T cell repertoires in COVID-19. Sequenced by immunoSEQ multiplex PCR; TCRdb stores in-frame clones only, minus some. The sample has 250,000 to 350,000 clones; 70% to 90% are singletons. The source material was peripheral blood. All receptors come from a woman in her 70s with COVID-19, enrolled during active disease.

This clone has just a few counts. The genes are TRBV7-2 and TRBJ2-3; 12 bases agree with TRBD2. The germline V gene encodes CDR1 SGHTA and CDR2 FQGNSA. The V segment lost 5 bases and the J segment 3 bases; nucleotides outside the gene matches: 12. The CDR3 length is 18 residues. CDR3 region: CASSQVGLGLAGTDTQYF. CDR3 bases: TGTGCCAGCAGCCAGGTCGGATTAGGACTAGCGGGGACAGATACGCAGTATTTT. The whole variable domain, filled in from reference TRBV7-2 and TRBJ2-3, reads GAGVSQSPSNKVTEKGKDVELRCDPISGHTALYWYRQSLGQGLEFLIYFQGNSAPDKSGLPSDRFSAERTGGSVSTLTIQRTQQEDSAVYLCASSQVGLGLAGTDTQYFGPGTRLTVL.

The chain employs TRBV5-1 and TRBJ2-7, with TRBD2 as a possible D gene (5 bases). Per the germline V gene, CDR1 is SGHRS and CDR2 is YFSETQ. This CDR3 contains 15 residues. The ends were cut back, 4 bases at V and 6 bases at J, with 20 bases in the middle. The CDR3 region has the DNA TGCGCCAGCAGCCCCGGGTCCCTAGGAGGATTCGAGCAGTACTTC. Its protein is CASSPGSLGGFEQYF.

The chain combines TRBV7-2 with TRBJ2-7; D is unresolved. Between the trimmed V and J ends, which lost 4 bases and 2 bases, there was a span of 12 bases. CDR1 and CDR2 from the germline V gene are SGHTA and FQGNSA. The CDR3 has 14 amino acids. The CDR3 here is CASSSVGQAYEQYF. The CDR3 nucleotides read TGTGCCAGCAGCTCGGTAGGCCAGGCCTACGAGCAGTACTTC.

CDR3 loop: CASRFGTGSYEQYF. CDR3 in DNA: TGTGCCAGCAGGTTTGGGACAGGGAGCTACGAGCAGTACTTC. This sequence joins TRBV28 and TRBJ2-7; 9 bases fit TRBD1. V was clipped by 6 bases and J by 3 bases; unmatched bases: 6. The germline CDR1 and CDR2 sequences are MDHEN and SYDVKM. The CDR3 contains 14 residues.

This chain connects TRBV7-9 to TRBJ2-6, with 9 bases fitting TRBD1. The CDR3 has 16 amino acids. The junction had 4 bases not matched to a gene; V was cut back by 5 bases and J by 2 bases. CDR1 and CDR2 (germline): SEHNR, FQNEAQ (reference sequence). DNA of the CDR3: TGTGCCAGCAGCCCAAGGACAGGGGCTGGGGCCAACGTCCTGACTTTC. Its translation: CASSPRTGAGANVLTF.

V is TRBV5-1 and J is TRBJ2-2, with D tentatively TRBD1 (6 bases). Per germline, CDR1 SGHRS and CDR2 YFSETQ. Trimming took 3 bases from V and 0 from J, leaving 9 bases between them. The CDR3 consists of 15 residues. The CDR3 reads CASSSRGANTGELFF. The CDR3, as DNA: TGCGCCAGCAGCTCCAGGGGAGCGAACACCGGGGAGCTGTTTTTT.

This clone has a count of ten or more. The chain links TRBV5-6 to TRBJ2-5; D is undetermined. Trimming cost V 0 bases and J 4 bases, with 13 bases left between them. This CDR3 has 15 amino acids. From germline, CDR1 is SGHDT and CDR2 YYEEEE. Here the CDR3 reads CASSLASAEIETQYF. The CDR3 coding sequence is TGTGCCAGCAGCTTGGCGAGTGCCGAGATAGAGACCCAGTACTTC.

The V call is TRBV6-6, the J call TRBJ2-7, with 7 positions matching TRBD1. The CDR3 covers 15 residues. J gave up 5 bases and V 1 base, and 8 bases lay outside the gene matches. Germline V gene sequence: CDR1 MNHNY, CDR2 SVGAGI (reference sequence). The CDR3: CASSYFPGQVNEQYF. CDR3 sequence (DNA): TGTGCCAGCAGTTACTTCCCTGGACAGGTAAACGAGCAGTACTTC.

The chain links TRBV7-2 to TRBJ2-7, with a possible D match to TRBD2 (6 bases). The germline CDR1 and CDR2 sequences are SGHTA and FQGNSA. The CDR3 covers 13 residues. V lost 4 bases and J lost 2, with 9 bases in between. The CDR3 bases are TGTGCCAGCAGCTGGGACTTTACCTACGAGCAGTACTTC. Protein: CASSWDFTYEQYF.

This chain connects TRBV6-6 to TRBJ1-1; D is perhaps TRBD1 (6 bases). CDR1 MNHNY and CDR2 SVGAGI come from the germline V gene (reference sequence). CDR3 size: 17 residues. The germline V and J ends were trimmed by 5 bases and 0 bases, with 19 bases remaining between them. The CDR3 region has the DNA TGTGCCAGCAGTCTAGAACAGGGACCCTTGTTGAACACTGAAGCTTTCTTT. Amino acid sequence: CASSLEQGPLLNTEAFF.

A remark on this clone: A read error may produce the germline difference seen at one junction end. This chain uses TRBV29-1 with TRBJ1-1, with TRBD1 identical over 7 bases. The germline gives CDR1 SQVTM, CDR2 ANQGSEA. The CDR3 sequence is 16 residues long. CDR3 sequence reads: CSVEVDPGGMKTEAFF. As DNA, the CDR3 is TGCAGCGTTGAAGTGGACCCAGGGGGAATGAAGACTGAAGCTTTCTTT.

V is TRBV27 and J is TRBJ2-7, with 8 bases identical to TRBD2. V lost 5 bases to trimming and J lost 2 bases; unmatched junction nucleotides: 5. The length of the CDR3 is 14 residues. Germline V gene data show CDR1 as MNHEY and CDR2 as SMNVEV (reference sequence). The CDR3 nucleotides are TGTGCCAGCAGTCGGACTAGCCCAGCCTACGAGCAGTACTTC. This gives the protein CASSRTSPAYEQYF.

This chain links TRBV21-1 with TRBJ2-3; TRBD2 was called by the table and not checked on the DNA. TRBV21-1 is a pseudogene. This CDR3 spans 17 amino acids. CDR3 protein: CASSIQNSGGVSDTQYF. In DNA form, the CDR3 reads TGTGCCAGCAGCATTCAGAATAGCGGGGGGGTTTCAGATACGCAGTATTTT.

The chain links TRBV18 to TRBJ2-7; 7 nucleotides agree with TRBD2. The CDR3 is 14 amino acids. Trimming removed 2 bases from V and 0 bases from J; junction bases left unmatched: 1. Per germline, CDR1 KGHSH and CDR2 LQKENI. The CDR3 here is CASSPGGGSYEQYF. The CDR3, as DNA: TGTGCCAGCTCACCAGGGGGGGGCTCCTACGAGCAGTACTTC.

This clone showed up just once. V usage is TRBV30 and J usage is TRBJ2-7, with 10 bases fitting TRBD1. The junction had 10 bases not matched to a gene; V was cut back by 5 bases and J by 6 bases. This CDR3 has 14 amino acids. Germline-derived CDR1 and CDR2 are GTSNPN and SVGIG (reference sequence). The CDR3 bases are TGTGCCTGGGGAAGGGACAGGGGCCGGGGCGAGCAGTACTTC. This gives the protein CAWGRDRGRGEQYF.

The V and J genes are TRBV13 and TRBJ1-5; TRBD1 aligns across 9 bases. CDR1 PRHDT and CDR2 FYEKMQ come from the germline V gene (reference sequence). This CDR3 region has 14 residues. V lost 5 bases, J lost 4 bases, and 3 bases stayed unmatched. CDR3 sequence: CASSMGQGNQPQHF. The CDR3 region has the DNA TGTGCCAGCAGCATGGGACAGGGAAATCAGCCCCAGCATTTT.

The rearrangement uses TRBV28 and TRBJ2-7; the D gene is possibly TRBD1 (6 bases). Trimming took off 1 base at V and 3 bases at J, with 10 bases between the two ends. Per germline, CDR1 MDHEN and CDR2 SYDVKM. The CDR3 is 14 amino acids. CDR3 DNA: TGTGCCAGCAGTTTATCTACAGGGAGCTACGAGCAGTACTTC. Translated, it gives CASSLSTGSYEQYF.

This sequence joins TRBV9 and TRBJ1-2, with D possibly being TRBD1 (6 bases). In germline, CDR1 is SGDLS, CDR2 YYNGEE. The CDR3 is 12 residues long. Trimming stripped 7 bases from V and 4 bases from J, with 11 bases between. CDR3 sequence reads: CASEGGSYGYTF. CDR3 sequence (DNA): TGTGCCAGCGAGGGGGGGAGCTATGGCTACACCTTC.

The V and J genes are TRBV7-2 and TRBJ2-1, with TRBD1 identical over 8 bases. V was pared by 5 bases and J by 0 bases, with 6 bases of the junction left unmatched. This CDR3 spans 16 amino acids. Per germline, CDR1 SGHTA and CDR2 FQGNSA. CDR3 DNA: TGTGCCAGCAGCACCACCGGGACAGGCTCCTACAATGAGCAGTTCTTC. Translation: CASSTTGTGSYNEQFF.

The rearrangement links TRBV7-9 to TRBJ1-2, with 10 bases matching TRBD1. V was clipped by 5 bases and J by 7 bases; unmatched bases: 7. The CDR3 spans 14 residues. Looked up from germline, CDR1 is SEHNR and CDR2 is FQNEAQ (reference sequence). Here the CDR3 reads CASSQRRDRGGYTF. The CDR3 DNA sequence: TGTGCCAGCAGCCAACGGCGGGACAGGGGTGGCTACACCTTC.

V usage is TRBV5-1 and J usage is TRBJ2-4, with D possibly matching TRBD2 (5 bases). The CDR3 sequence is 15 residues long. Deletions cut 4 bases from V and 6 bases from J, with 17 bases between. The germline V gene has CDR1 SGHRS and CDR2 YFSETQ. The CDR3: CASSTHAGEGNIQYF. The CDR3 DNA reads TGCGCCAGCAGCACTCATGCCGGGGAAGGAAACATTCAGTACTTC.

This clone turned up a few times. V usage is TRBV2 and J usage is TRBJ2-7; no firm D call. Between the trimmed V and J ends, which lost 8 bases and 3 bases, there was a span of 5 bases. The CDR3 spans 10 residues. Germline V gene lookup returns CDR1 SNHLY and CDR2 FYNNEI. CDR3 sequence (DNA): TGTGCCAGCGGGCTCTACGAGCAGTACTTC. Encoded protein: CASGLYEQYF.

The rearrangement links TRBV4-1 to TRBJ2-7; 11 positions agree with TRBD1. The CDR3 covers 12 residues. The germline V gene has CDR1 MGHRA and CDR2 YSYEKL. For the CDR3, the DNA is TGCGCGGACAGGGGGCGCTTCTACGAGCAGTACTTC. Translation gives CADRGRFYEQYF.